These 27 T cell receptor beta chains were all obtained from the same sample, sequenced in a study of cytomegalovirus exposure and HLA in healthy donors. Measured with immunoSEQ multiplex PCR; TCRdb has only the in-frame clones, and not every one. The table includes about 150,000 clones, roughly 79% detected once. Material for sequencing was PBMCs. Receptors were obtained from a man in his thirties or forties in good health and CMV-seropositive.

J is TRBJ1-2 and V is TRBV7-6; no clear D gene. The CDR3 loop spans 13 amino acids. V lost 7 bases to trimming and J lost 6 bases, with 15 bases between them. Germline V lookup: CDR1 SGHVS, CDR2 FNYEAQ. The CDR3: CASNPGPGDGYTF. The DNA of the CDR3 is TGTGCCAGCAACCCGGGTCCCGGGGATGGCTACACCTTC.

CDR3 coding DNA: TGCGCCAGCAGTGAGGCAGGGCCCTACAATGAGCAGTTCTTC. It yields the protein CASSEAGPYNEQFF. The chain recombines TRBV10-1 with TRBJ2-1; tentatively, D is TRBD1 (5 bases). This CDR3 is 14 amino acids long. Trimming left V 2 bases short and J 2 bases short, with 7 bases between. From germline, CDR1 is WNHNN and CDR2 SYGVQD (reference sequence).

The chain uses TRBV18 and TRBJ2-7, with 10 bases fitting TRBD1. Germline lookup yields CDR1 KGHSH and CDR2 LQKENI. This CDR3 has 17 residues. V lost 2 bases, J lost 1 base, and 8 bases stayed unmatched. The CDR3, as DNA: TGTGCCAGCTCACCATTCCCCGGGACAGGGGAGTCCTACGAGCAGTACTTC. This sequence encodes CASSPFPGTGESYEQYF.

V is TRBV9 and J is TRBJ2-1, with D perhaps TRBD1 (5 bases). Germline V CDR1 and CDR2: SGDLS, YYNGEE. The CDR3 totals 12 residues. V was clipped by 3 bases and J by 8 bases, with 9 bases between them. The CDR3 spells CASSAVGDEQFF. The DNA for the CDR3 is TGTGCCAGCAGCGCGGTAGGGGATGAGCAGTTCTTC.

As for this clone: One end of the junction fails to match germline, which may point to a read error. The chain combines TRBV5-1 with TRBJ1-1; D is possibly TRBD1 (5 bases). The CDR3 is 12 residues long. From germline, CDR1 is SGHRS and CDR2 YFSETQ. As DNA, the CDR3 is TGCGCCAGCAGCCGACAGAACAGTGAAGCTTTCTTT. Its protein product is CASSRQNSEAFF.

V is TRBV27 and J is TRBJ1-5; D remains ambiguous. This CDR3 has 16 amino acids. Per the germline V gene, CDR1 is MNHEY and CDR2 is SMNVEV (reference sequence). Trimming cost V 0 bases and J 3 bases, with 12 bases left between them. The DNA of the CDR3 is TGTGCCAGCAGTTTATCGAAGGCAGGAAACAATCAGCCCCAGCATTTT. Translated: CASSLSKAGNNQPQHF.

CDR3 loop: CAIRSGGEQYF. CDR3 sequence (DNA): TGTGCCATCAGGTCAGGGGGTGAGCAGTACTTC. This rearrangement joins TRBV10-3 to TRBJ2-7; 7 bases match TRBD1. CDR3 length equals 11 residues. The ends lost 6 bases at V and 7 bases at J; junction bases unmatched: 3. CDR1 ENHRY and CDR2 SYGVKD come from the germline V gene.

This chain links TRBV10-1 with TRBJ1-6, with 9 bases that match TRBD1. Germline V lookup: CDR1 WNHNN, CDR2 SYGVQD (reference sequence). This CDR3 spans 14 amino acids. The V gene end was trimmed by 6 bases and the J gene end by 10 bases; junction bases not matched to a gene: 7. The CDR3 bases are TGCGCCAGCAGAGGACAGGGGCCCTTCTCACCCCTCCACTTT. Its translation is CASRGQGPFSPLHF.

The J gene is TRBJ2-3, the V gene TRBV30, with 14 bases identical to TRBD2. The CDR3 extends over 13 amino acids. The V gene's germline CDR1 is GTSNPN and CDR2 SVGIG (reference sequence). The ends lost 7 bases at V and 4 bases at J; junction bases unmatched: 1. CDR3 bases: TGTGCCTCGACTAGCGGGAGGGCAGATACGCAGTATTTT. It is translated as CASTSGRADTQYF.

The chain combines TRBV5-1 with TRBJ2-5, with 12 bases identical to TRBD2. Germline CDR1 reads SGHRS; CDR2 reads YFSETQ. The CDR3 runs to 15 residues. V was clipped by 0 bases and J by 3 bases; unmatched bases: 0. In DNA, the CDR3 is TGCGCCAGCAGCTTGGGACTAGCGGGAGAAGAGACCCAGTACTTC. Its protein is CASSLGLAGEETQYF.

This rearrangement joins TRBV18 to TRBJ1-2, with D possibly being TRBD1 (5 bases). Trimming shortened V by 2 bases and J by 4 bases, and 8 bases separated the two germline ends. The V gene's germline CDR1 is KGHSH and CDR2 LQKENI. The CDR3 contains 13 residues. The CDR3 DNA follows: TGTGCCAGCTCACCAGACAGTGCCTATGGCTACACCTTC. Protein: CASSPDSAYGYTF.

The chain is built from TRBV9 and TRBJ1-4; D unresolved. The V end lost 3 bases, the J end lost 0 bases, and 6 bases lay between the germline ends. This CDR3 contains 14 residues. Germline V gene data show CDR1 as SGDLS and CDR2 as YYNGEE. The CDR3 protein is CASSAQTTNEKLFF. The CDR3 coding sequence is TGTGCCAGCAGCGCCCAAACAACTAATGAAAAACTGTTTTTT.

The CDR3 nucleotides are TGTGCCAGCAGCTTAGAAGGGGGCAGGGGTACAGATACGCAGTATTTT. This gives the protein CASSLEGGRGTDTQYF. The chain carries TRBV7-8 and TRBJ2-3; 7 bases agree with TRBD1. The germline CDR1 and CDR2 sequences are SGHVS and FQNEAQ. This CDR3 has 16 amino acids. Unmatched junction bases numbered 7, after V lost 1 base and J lost 3 bases.

This chain connects TRBV2 to TRBJ1-3; D might be TRBD1 (5 bases). The CDR3 is made up of 14 amino acids. Germline V gives CDR1 SNHLY, CDR2 FYNNEI. Trimming pared 6 bases from V and 0 bases from J, leaving 9 bases between. CDR3 nucleotide sequence: TGTGCCAGCAGGAAGACAGTCTCTGGAAACACCATATATTTT. It yields the protein CASRKTVSGNTIYF.

This sequence joins TRBV6-1 and TRBJ2-3, with D unresolved. Trimming cost V 10 bases and J 1 base, with 12 bases left between them. The germline V gene has CDR1 MNHNS and CDR2 SASEGT. The CDR3 spans 13 residues. CDR3 coding DNA: TGTGCCACCCGCGGCGAGGGCACAGATACGCAGTATTTT. Its protein is CATRGEGTDTQYF.

This chain links TRBV5-1 with TRBJ1-1; possible D gene TRBD1, 5 bases. The germline V and J ends were trimmed by 1 base and 4 bases, with 11 bases remaining between them. Germline CDR1 SGHRS, CDR2 YFSETQ. The CDR3 has 14 residues. The CDR3 nucleotides are TGCGCCAGCAGCTTGACGACAGACGGCACTGAAGCTTTCTTT. It encodes CASSLTTDGTEAFF.

This chain joins TRBV5-5 and TRBJ1-1; D gene ambiguous. Trimming stripped 4 bases from V and 0 bases from J, with 22 bases between. The CDR3 is made up of 18 amino acids. Germline CDR1 and CDR2: SGHKS and YYEKEE (reference sequence). CDR3 region: CASSPQAVLSIMNTEAFF. The CDR3, as DNA: TGTGCCAGCAGCCCCCAGGCAGTTTTATCAATCATGAACACTGAAGCTTTCTTT.

This chain uses TRBV7-2 with TRBJ2-7; a weak D match, TRBD2 (7 bases). Germline CDR1 reads SGHTA; CDR2 reads FQGNSA. V lost 5 bases and J 2 bases, leaving 16 bases between the germline ends. This CDR3 spans 15 amino acids. CDR3 coding DNA: TGTGCCAGCAGCCCAAGGGGGGGCCTAACCTACGAGCAGTACTTC. Translating gives CASSPRGGLTYEQYF.

The chain has TRBV27 and TRBJ1-1; D remains unclear. This CDR3 is built from 14 residues. Trimming removed 4 bases from V and 0 bases from J, with 9 bases in between. Germline CDR1 and CDR2: MNHEY and SMNVEV (reference sequence). DNA of the CDR3: TGTGCCAGCAGTTCCGGGGTTATGAACACTGAAGCTTTCTTT. Protein product: CASSSGVMNTEAFF.

The chain couples TRBV27 to TRBJ2-7; 7 bases line up with TRBD1. There are 16 residues in the CDR3. Germline V gives CDR1 MNHEY, CDR2 SMNVEV (reference sequence). The V gene end was trimmed by 5 bases and the J gene end by 0 bases; junction bases not matched to a gene: 10. This CDR3 is CASSPIDRASSYEQYF. As DNA, the CDR3 is TGTGCCAGCAGTCCCATTGACAGGGCCAGCTCCTACGAGCAGTACTTC.

This chain connects TRBV2 to TRBJ1-1, with D possibly TRBD1 on 5 matching bases. This CDR3 spans 15 amino acids. Trimming pared 2 bases from V and 11 bases from J, leaving 21 bases between. Germline-derived CDR1 and CDR2 are SNHLY and FYNNEI. The CDR3 region has the DNA TGTGCCAGCAGTGAATCCGCCTCTGGCAGGGTACGGGCTTTCTTT. It yields the protein CASSESASGRVRAFF.

This chain joins TRBV6-5 and TRBJ2-5; 7 bases are a match to TRBD1. J was trimmed by 6 bases and V by 5 bases; bases with no gene match: 9. Germline assignment: CDR1 MNHEY and CDR2 SVGAGI. CDR3 length: 14 amino acids. CDR3 bases: TGTGCCAGCAGTCCCGACAGGGACCGGAAGACCCAGTACTTC. It translates to CASSPDRDRKTQYF.

The chain links TRBV14 to TRBJ1-6; D is possibly TRBD1 (5 bases). This CDR3 has 15 amino acids. Germline V CDR1 and CDR2: SGHDN, FVKESK. Trimming took 4 bases from V and 2 from J, leaving 9 bases between them. The CDR3 nucleotides are TGTGCCAGCAGCCTGGGACTGACCTATAATTCACCCCTCCACTTT. This gives the protein CASSLGLTYNSPLHF.

The rearrangement links TRBV20-1 to TRBJ2-1; D gene unclear. The CDR3 totals 11 residues. V lost 0 bases to trimming and J lost 8 bases, with 5 bases between them. Per germline, CDR1 DFQATT and CDR2 SNEGSKA (reference sequence). CDR3 DNA: TGCAGTGCTAGAGATCGGGATGAGCAGTTCTTC. Amino acid sequence: CSARDRDEQFF.

The chain couples TRBV2 to TRBJ1-4, with 7 bases fitting TRBD1. V shed 6 bases and J 5 bases; nucleotides not matched to a gene: 6. The CDR3 contains 14 residues. Germline CDR1 reads SNHLY; CDR2 reads FYNNEI. This CDR3 is CASRWTGWNEKLFF. The CDR3 nucleotides read TGTGCCAGCAGGTGGACAGGATGGAATGAAAAACTGTTTTTT.

V and J are TRBV6-1 and TRBJ2-5, with 8 bases lining up with TRBD2. The CDR3 consists of 14 residues. V dropped 6 bases and J dropped 5; count of bases not matched to a gene: 8. Germline values: CDR1 MNHNS, CDR2 SASEGT. The DNA of the CDR3 is TGTGCCAGCAGACCCGCGGGGGGCCAGGAGACCCAGTACTTC. Its translation: CASRPAGGQETQYF.

The chain uses TRBV13 and TRBJ2-7, with 8 nucleotides matching TRBD1. Looked up from germline, CDR1 is PRHDT and CDR2 is FYEKMQ (reference sequence). The CDR3 runs to 14 residues. The trim removed 6 bases at V and 5 bases at J, leaving 9 bases unmatched. As DNA, the CDR3 is TGTGCCAGCAGGGACCCGGCCAGGGGGCACGAGCAGTACTTC. Protein sequence: CASRDPARGHEQYF.